This T cell receptor (beta chain) was observed in a study of OX40 agonist ivuxolimab in advanced cancers. Here immunoSEQ multiplex PCR was the method, and the copy in TCRdb shows in-frame clones only, minus some. The top ten clones hold about 0.95% of a sample with approximately 70,000 clones, around 90% of them seen once. The CDR3 covers 17 residues. J was trimmed by 1 base and V by 3 bases; bases with no gene match: 6. Germline lookup yields CDR1 LNHDA and CDR2 SQIVND (reference sequence). Exclusion applied to patients with autoimmune disease history or systemic immunosuppression. Sequences were derived from CD4+ or CD8+ T cells sorted from blood, sampled in a trial of the OX40 agonist ivuxolimab. The receptor's source is an adult with an advanced solid tumor such as melanoma, head and neck, liver or kidney cancer. The chain combines TRBV19 with TRBJ2-5; TRBD2 matches 12 bases. The CDR3 bases are TGTGCCAGTAGTATCTCGGGACTAGCGGGTGGCCAAGAGACCCAGTACTTC. This gives the protein CASSISGLAGGQETQYF. The variable domain in full, completed from reference TRBV19 and TRBJ2-5, reads DGGITQSPKYLFRKEGQNVTLSCEQNLNHDAMYWYRQDPGQGLRLIYYSQIVNDFQKGDIAEGYSVSREKKESFPLTVTSAQKNPTAFYLCASSISGLAGGQETQYFGPGTRLLVL.